The text below deals with one T cell receptor beta chain. The sample comes from a study of cytomegalovirus exposure and HLA in healthy donors. Researchers ran the PCR with 60 Vbeta and 13 Jbeta primers. The data were produced by immunoSEQ multiplex PCR, yet TCRdb's version contains in-frame clones alone and is incomplete. The sample includes about 230,000 clones, about 77% seen only once; the top ten take 0.47%. The CDR3 covers 14 residues. The germline gives CDR1 SNHLY, CDR2 FYNNEI. Unmatched junction bases numbered 9, after V lost 8 bases and J lost 3 bases. Sequenced material: PBMCs. The TCR sequence derives from a boy under 18 in good health and CMV-seronegative. The chain uses TRBV2 and TRBJ2-5, with TRBD2 identical over 7 bases. This CDR3 is CASLAGVYEETQYF. DNA of the CDR3: TGTGCCAGCCTGGCGGGAGTATATGAAGAGACCCAGTACTTC.